This T cell receptor (beta chain) was captured in a study of T cell responses to AZD1222 COVID-19 vaccine. Study-level background: Second-dose intervals near 4 or 12 weeks were combined. Study-wide results and caveats: Two AZD1222 administrations were followed by greater Spike-specific TCR breadth and depth.

The germline V gene encodes CDR1 LNHDA and CDR2 SQIVND (reference sequence). This CDR3 region has 20 residues. J lost 0 bases, V lost 4 bases, and 15 bases had no gene match. Assay used: immunoSEQ multiplex PCR; TCRdb lists only in-frame clones, some missing. Of around 200,000 clones in the sample, about 86% were seen once. To note about this clone: Its antigen is undetermined.

The sequence derives from an adult in good health. The chain recombines TRBV19 with TRBJ2-2, with 9 bases aligning to TRBD1. The source material was peripheral blood, sampled on day 0 of AZD1222 vaccination. CDR3 sequence reads: CASSTLTGTGKITNTGELFF. The CDR3 region has the DNA TGTGCCAGTAGTACGCTAACCGGGACAGGGAAAATCACGAACACCGGGGAGCTGTTTTTT.